A selection of T cell receptor beta chains follows, all from one sample in a study of Graves' ophthalmopathy and Graves' hyperthyroidism. A single record per CDR3 protein comes from TCRdb applying MiXCR to the multiplex PCR reads. The sample has some 1.1 million distinct CDR3 sequences; 35% to 40% are singletons. Sequences were obtained from peripheral blood or thyroid tissue (not recorded which). The receptors shown here come from an adult man with Graves' hyperthyroidism. Both conserved end residues are part of each CDR3. D genes are given only for firm matches. Clone size appears in some rows only: once, few, many, or a class for an expanded clone.

J	D	V	size	CDR3	DNA
TRBJ1-5	NA	TRBV4-1	NA	CASSQEANSNQPQHF	TGCGCCAGCAGCCAAGAGGCCAATAGCAATCAGCCCCAGCATTTT
TRBJ2-3	TRBD2	TRBV7-8	NA	CASSLQAGVTDTQYF	TGTGCCAGCAGCTTACAAGCGGGAGTGACAGATACGCAGTATTTT
TRBJ2-7	NA	TRBV10-3	few	CASSSDSREQYF	TGTGCCAGCAGTTCCGACAGCCGGGAGCAGTACTTC
TRBJ2-5	NA	TRBV6-1	few	CATSDFARSETQYF	TGTGCCACCAGTGATTTCGCAAGGTCGGAGACCCAGTACTTC
TRBJ1-1	NA	TRBV5-1	NA	CARPRGTMNTEAFF	TGCGCCAGACCCCGGGGAACGATGAACACTGAAGCTTTCTTT
TRBJ1-2	TRBD1	TRBV20-1	NA	CSAGGQGSYGFTF	TGCAGTGCTGGAGGACAGGGGAGTTATGGCTTCACCTTC
TRBJ2-7	TRBD1	TRBV2	many	CASRDRGSREQYF	TGTGCCAGCAGGGACAGGGGTTCCCGGGAGCAGTACTTC
TRBJ1-4	NA	TRBV6-1	NA	CASSWRYEEKLFF	TGTGCCAGCAGTTGGCGGTACGAAGAAAAACTGTTTTTT
TRBJ1-2	NA	TRBV5-6	many	CASSQGPIYGYTF	TGTGCCAGCAGCCAGGGACCGATCTATGGCTACACCTTC
TRBJ2-5	TRBD2	TRBV12-3/TRBV12-4	NA	CASSPASGGLQETQYF	TGTGCCAGCAGTCCGGCTAGCGGGGGGCTCCAAGAGACCCAGTACTTC
TRBJ1-2	NA	TRBV24-1	NA	CATSDSSGTRYGYTF	TGTGCCACCAGTGATTCCTCCGGGACACGCTATGGCTACACCTTC
TRBJ2-5	NA	TRBV12-3/TRBV12-4	few	CASKRSETQYF	TGTGCCAGCAAACGTTCGGAGACCCAGTACTTC
TRBJ2-7	NA	TRBV4-1	few	CASSQQRSYEQYF	TGCGCCAGCAGCCAACAGCGGTCATACGAGCAGTACTTC
TRBJ1-5	NA	TRBV15	NA	CATSSSNQPQHF	TGTGCCACCAGCAGCAGCAATCAGCCCCAGCATTTT
TRBJ1-2	NA	TRBV15	NA	CATSSYQRDYGYTF	TGTGCCACCAGCAGTTACCAGAGGGACTATGGCTACACCTTC
TRBJ1-6	NA	TRBV12-3/TRBV12-4	NA	CATHGAGPKGPLHF	TGTGCCACCCATGGGGCAGGACCCAAGGGACCCCTCCACTTT
TRBJ1-1	NA	TRBV13	many	CASSPKRMNTEAFF	TGTGCCAGCAGCCCGAAGAGGATGAACACTGAAGCTTTCTTT
TRBJ1-2	NA	TRBV4-3	NA	CASSQDRGPYGYTF	TGCGCCAGCAGCCAAGATCGGGGACCTTATGGCTACACCTTC
TRBJ1-2	NA	TRBV20-1	many	CSAPHLLRPNGYTF	TGCAGTGCTCCCCACCTATTGAGGCCCAATGGCTACACCTTC
TRBJ2-7	TRBD2	TRBV7-2	NA	CASSRTGGPVREQYF	TGCGCCAGCAGCCGCACGGGAGGGCCAGTCCGCGAGCAGTACTTC
TRBJ2-6	NA	TRBV12-3/TRBV12-4	few	CASRGTPSGANVLTF	TGTGCCAGCCGGGGTACCCCCTCTGGGGCCAACGTCCTGACTTTC
TRBJ2-2	TRBD2	TRBV10-2	many	CASSVGTSGGLGELFF	TGCGCCAGCAGTGTCGGGACTAGCGGGGGGCTGGGGGAGCTGTTTTTT
TRBJ1-2	NA	TRBV19	NA	CASRRGGNYGYTF	TGTGCCAGTAGAAGGGGGGGTAACTATGGCTACACCTTC
TRBJ1-2	NA	TRBV29-1	NA	CSVRGSDGYTF	TGCAGCGTTAGAGGGTCCGATGGCTACACCTTC
TRBJ1-1	NA	TRBV11-2	once	CASSLAPISNTEAFF	TGTGCCAGCAGCTTAGCCCCTATATCCAACACTGAAGCTTTCTTT
TRBJ1-2	TRBD1	TRBV7-2	many	CASSQDRGAFYGYTF	TGTGCCAGCAGCCAAGACAGGGGCGCCTTCTATGGCTACACCTTC
TRBJ1-1	TRBD1	TRBV29-1	few	CSVGSTGGSNTEAFF	TGCAGCGTTGGATCGACAGGGGGCTCGAACACTGAAGCTTTCTTT
TRBJ1-3	NA	TRBV7-2	many	CASSLSGGGNTIYF	TGTGCCAGCAGCTTATCGGGAGGTGGAAACACCATATATTTT